This record looks at one T cell receptor beta chain sequence and its context. The source of the sample is a study of T cell repertoires in MIS-A myocarditis. V trimming: 5 bases; J trimming: 1 base; junction bases outside the gene matches: 7. The CDR3 runs to 15 residues. In germline, CDR1 is MGHRA, CDR2 YSYEKL. Sequencing was performed with immunoSEQ multiplex PCR; in TCRdb, only in-frame clones are kept and a portion is missing. The data hold around 10,000 clones, with around 89% observed a single time. V and J are TRBV4-1 and TRBJ1-1, with TRBD1 matching over 7 bases. The clonotype originates from a man aged 18 to 30 with fulminant myocarditis from multisystem inflammatory syndrome in adults (MIS-A) after COVID-19. The source material was thoracic lymph node tissue obtained at autopsy. CDR3 nucleotide sequence: TGCGCCAGCAGCACTCGACAGGGTAAGAACACTGAAGCTTTCTTT. This codes for CASSTRQGKNTEAFF.